This T cell receptor beta chain is drawn from a study of cytomegalovirus exposure and HLA in healthy donors. Study conclusions and caveats: TCR association rates varied by HLA locus in a later analysis, with DRB1 highest and HLA-C lowest. The authors enumerated roughly 180 TCR beta chains as linked to cytomegalovirus.

It was with 60 Vbeta and 13 Jbeta primers that the PCR ran. Assay used: immunoSEQ multiplex PCR; TCRdb lists only in-frame clones, some missing. The sample lists more than 95,000 clones, roughly four fifths occurring once. Germline CDR1 is SNHLY and CDR2 is FYNNEI. V was clipped by 7 bases and J by 10 bases, with 17 bases between them. This CDR3 has 14 amino acids. Worth noting for this clone: No antigen is known for it.

The material sequenced was PBMCs. The chain employs TRBV2 and TRBJ1-6; D might be TRBD1 (6 bases). The source is a woman under 30 in good health and CMV-seronegative. CDR3 residues: CASTPQGTGSPLHF. CDR3 nucleotide sequence: TGTGCCAGCACCCCCCAGGGGACGGGATCACCCCTCCACTTT.